This T cell receptor beta chain was found in a study of human T cells and chemical hapten exposure. Time point: patch test 1, 2 weeks after DPC sensitization. Treatment defined: therapeutic diphenylcyclopropenone sensitization with weekly scalp DPC. The study enrolled 18 to 70-year-old alopecia patients suitable for DPC. Total RNA came from unfractionated whole blood. TCRdb used MiXCR to reprocess the RACE reads, holding one entry per CDR3 protein. This sample yields around 53,000 distinct CDR3 sequences, of which 8% to 9.5% are seen a single time; 4% to 5.5% belongs to the top ten. Trimming shortened V by 6 bases and J by 7 bases, and 13 bases separated the two germline ends. Germline CDR1 and CDR2: LGHDT and YNNKEL (reference sequence). The CDR3 spans 14 residues. Overall study results and limits: Against controls, expanded TCRs gave rise to significantly more large CDR3 similarity clusters.

Ten or more counts support this clonotype. Its cognate antigen is unknown. This sequence originates from a woman between 50 and 59 years old with alopecia areata. Some clones in this sample may be carry-over from other donors' samples. The chain combines TRBV3-1 with TRBJ1-6, with TRBD1 as a possible D gene (5 bases). The sequencing here drew on whole blood, taken in connection with sensitization to the hapten diphenylcyclopropenone (DPC). Here the CDR3 reads CASRVGRINSPLHF. For the CDR3, the DNA is TGTGCCAGCAGGGTGGGACGGATAAATTCACCCCTCCACTTT. The full variable domain, rest sourced from reference TRBV3-1 and TRBJ1-6, is DTAVSQTPKYLVTQMGNDKSIKCEQNLGHDTMYWYKQDSKKFLKIMFSYNNKELIINETVPNRFSPKSPDKAHLNLHINSLELGDSAVYFCASRVGRINSPLHFGNGTRLTVT.